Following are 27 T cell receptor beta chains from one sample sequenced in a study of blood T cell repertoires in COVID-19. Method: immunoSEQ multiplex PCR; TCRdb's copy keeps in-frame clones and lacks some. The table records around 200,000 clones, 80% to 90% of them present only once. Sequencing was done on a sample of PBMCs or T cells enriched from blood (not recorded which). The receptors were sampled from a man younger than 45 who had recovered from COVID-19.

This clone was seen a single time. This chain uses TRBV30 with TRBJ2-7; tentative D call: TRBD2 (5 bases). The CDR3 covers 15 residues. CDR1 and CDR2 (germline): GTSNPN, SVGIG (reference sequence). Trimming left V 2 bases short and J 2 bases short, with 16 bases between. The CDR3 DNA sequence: TGTGCCTGGAGTCCCTTCGGTCGGGATACCTACGAGCAGTACTTC. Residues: CAWSPFGRDTYEQYF.

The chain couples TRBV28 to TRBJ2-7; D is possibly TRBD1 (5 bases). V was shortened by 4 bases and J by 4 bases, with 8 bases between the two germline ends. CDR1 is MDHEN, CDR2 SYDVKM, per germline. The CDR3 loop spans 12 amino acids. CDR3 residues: CASSSNRYEQYF. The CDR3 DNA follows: TGTGCCAGCAGTTCCAACAGGTACGAGCAGTACTTC.

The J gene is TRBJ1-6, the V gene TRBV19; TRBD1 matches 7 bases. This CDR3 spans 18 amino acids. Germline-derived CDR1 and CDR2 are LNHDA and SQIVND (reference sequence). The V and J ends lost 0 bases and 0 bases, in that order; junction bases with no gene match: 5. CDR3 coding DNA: TGTGCCAGTAGTATAGATAGACAGGGAGACTCCTATAATTCACCCCTCCACTTT. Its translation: CASSIDRQGDSYNSPLHF.

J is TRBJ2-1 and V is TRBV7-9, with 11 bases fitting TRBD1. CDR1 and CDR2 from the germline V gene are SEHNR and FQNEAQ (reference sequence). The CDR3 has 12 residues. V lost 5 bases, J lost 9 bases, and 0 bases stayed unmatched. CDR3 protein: CASSGTGGEQFF. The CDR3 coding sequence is TGTGCCAGCAGCGGGACAGGGGGTGAGCAGTTCTTC.

CDR3 DNA sequence: TGTGCCAGCAGCTCAGGGCATAGTGCAGACACCATATATTTT. Translating gives CASSSGHSADTIYF. The rearrangement joins TRBV5-6 to TRBJ1-3; weak D call: TRBD1 (5 bases). Deletions cut 3 bases from V and 8 bases from J, with 15 bases between. CDR3 length: 14 residues. Germline V CDR1 and CDR2: SGHDT, YYEEEE.

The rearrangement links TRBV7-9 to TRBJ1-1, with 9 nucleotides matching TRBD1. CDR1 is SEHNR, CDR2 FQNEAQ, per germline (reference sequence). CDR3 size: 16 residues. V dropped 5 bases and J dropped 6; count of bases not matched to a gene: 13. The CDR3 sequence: CASSRDRRDREPEAFF. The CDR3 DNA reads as TGTGCCAGCAGCCGAGACAGACGGGACAGGGAACCTGAAGCTTTCTTT.

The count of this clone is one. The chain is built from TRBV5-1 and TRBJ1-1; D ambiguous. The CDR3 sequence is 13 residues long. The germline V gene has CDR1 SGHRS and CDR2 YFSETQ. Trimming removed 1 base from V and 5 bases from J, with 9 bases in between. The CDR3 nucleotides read TGCGCCAGCAGCTTGCGCGGAGATACTGAAGCTTTCTTT. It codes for CASSLRGDTEAFF.

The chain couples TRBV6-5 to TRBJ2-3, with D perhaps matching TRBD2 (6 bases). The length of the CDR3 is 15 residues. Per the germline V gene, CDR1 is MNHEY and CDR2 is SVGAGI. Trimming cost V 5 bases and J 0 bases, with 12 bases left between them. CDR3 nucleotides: TGTGCCAGCAGTCAGGAGGGGCTGAGCACAGATACGCAGTATTTT. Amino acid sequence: CASSQEGLSTDTQYF.

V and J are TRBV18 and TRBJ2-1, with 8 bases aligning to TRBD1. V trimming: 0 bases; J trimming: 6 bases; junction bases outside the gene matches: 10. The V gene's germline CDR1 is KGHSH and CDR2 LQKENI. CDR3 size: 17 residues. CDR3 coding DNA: TGTGCCAGCTCACCACCGGTCGGACAGGGTCGGGTCAATGAGCAGTTCTTC. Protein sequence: CASSPPVGQGRVNEQFF. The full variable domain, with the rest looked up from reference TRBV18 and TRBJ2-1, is NAGVMQNPRHLVRRRGQEARLRCSPMKGHSHVYWYRQLPEEGLKFMVYLQKENIIDESGMPKERFSAEFPKEGPSILRIQQVVRGDSAAYFCASSPPVGQGRVNEQFFGPGTRLTVL.

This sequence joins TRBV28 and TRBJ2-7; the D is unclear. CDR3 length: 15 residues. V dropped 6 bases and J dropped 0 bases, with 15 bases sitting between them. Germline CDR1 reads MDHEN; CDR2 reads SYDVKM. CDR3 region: CASSPFRRSSYEQYF. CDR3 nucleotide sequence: TGTGCCAGCAGCCCCTTTCGAAGGAGCTCCTACGAGCAGTACTTC. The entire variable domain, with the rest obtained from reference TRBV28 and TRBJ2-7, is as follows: DVKVTQSSRYLVKRTGEKVFLECVQDMDHENMFWYRQDPGLGLRLIYFSYDVKMKEKGDIPEGYSVSREKKERFSLILESASTNQTSMYLCASSPFRRSSYEQYFGPGTRLTVT.

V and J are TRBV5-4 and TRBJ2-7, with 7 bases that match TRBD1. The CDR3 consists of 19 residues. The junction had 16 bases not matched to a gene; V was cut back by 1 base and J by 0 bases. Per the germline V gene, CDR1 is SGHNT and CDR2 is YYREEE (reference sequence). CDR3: CASSLRGQVTRRGSYEQYF. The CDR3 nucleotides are TGTGCCAGCAGCTTGAGGGGGCAGGTAACGAGGCGAGGCTCCTACGAGCAGTACTTC.

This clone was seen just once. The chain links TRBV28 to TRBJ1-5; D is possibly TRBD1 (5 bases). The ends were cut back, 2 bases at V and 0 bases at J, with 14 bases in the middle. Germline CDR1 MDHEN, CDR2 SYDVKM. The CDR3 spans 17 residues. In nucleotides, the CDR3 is TGTGCCAGCAGTTTAGGGGCCGACAGATATAGCAATCAGCCCCAGCATTTT. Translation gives CASSLGADRYSNQPQHF.

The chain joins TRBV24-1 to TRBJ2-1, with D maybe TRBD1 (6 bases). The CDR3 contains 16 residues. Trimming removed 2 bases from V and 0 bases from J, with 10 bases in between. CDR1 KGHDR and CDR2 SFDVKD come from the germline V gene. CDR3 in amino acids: CATSDSGTSSYNEQFF. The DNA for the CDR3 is TGTGCCACCAGTGATTCCGGGACATCCTCCTACAATGAGCAGTTCTTC.

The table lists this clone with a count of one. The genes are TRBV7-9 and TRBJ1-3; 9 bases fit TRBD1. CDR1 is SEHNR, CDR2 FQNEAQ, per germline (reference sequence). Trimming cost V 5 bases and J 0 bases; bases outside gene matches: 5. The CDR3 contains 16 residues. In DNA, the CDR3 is TGTGCCAGCAGCCAAGCGACAGGGGGCTCTGGAAACACCATATATTTT. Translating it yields CASSQATGGSGNTIYF.

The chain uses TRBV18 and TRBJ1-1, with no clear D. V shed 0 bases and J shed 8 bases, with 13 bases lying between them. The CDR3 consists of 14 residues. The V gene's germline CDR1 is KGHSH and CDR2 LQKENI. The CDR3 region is CASSPPAGTREAFF. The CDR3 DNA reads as TGTGCCAGCTCACCACCAGCGGGAACTCGCGAAGCTTTCTTT. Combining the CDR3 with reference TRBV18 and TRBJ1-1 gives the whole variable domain NAGVMQNPRHLVRRRGQEARLRCSPMKGHSHVYWYRQLPEEGLKFMVYLQKENIIDESGMPKERFSAEFPKEGPSILRIQQVVRGDSAAYFCASSPPAGTREAFFGQGTRLTVV.

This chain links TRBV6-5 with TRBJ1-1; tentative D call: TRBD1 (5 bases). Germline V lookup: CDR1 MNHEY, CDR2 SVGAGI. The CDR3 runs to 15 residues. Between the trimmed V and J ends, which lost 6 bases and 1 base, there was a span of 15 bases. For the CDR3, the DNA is TGTGCCAGCAGATTGAGCGGGACGGAGAACACTGAAGCTTTCTTT. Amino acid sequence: CASRLSGTENTEAFF.

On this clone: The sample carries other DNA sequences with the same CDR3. In DNA, the CDR3 is TGTGCCAGCAGTACAGGGGGCGGTCAGCCCCAGCATTTT. This translates into CASSTGGGQPQHF. The rearrangement uses TRBV12-3 or TRBV12-4 and TRBJ1-5; 9 nucleotides match TRBD1. This CDR3 is 13 amino acids long. V dropped 5 bases and J dropped 6; count of bases not matched to a gene: 2.

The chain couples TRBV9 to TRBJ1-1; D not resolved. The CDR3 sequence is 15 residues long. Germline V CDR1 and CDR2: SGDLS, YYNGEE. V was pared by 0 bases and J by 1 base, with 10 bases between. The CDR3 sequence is CASSVGIVPNTEAFF. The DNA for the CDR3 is TGTGCCAGCAGCGTAGGTATAGTTCCGAACACTGAAGCTTTCTTT.

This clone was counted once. The CDR3 here is CASSLSIAGAYQETQYF. DNA of the CDR3: TGTGCCAGCAGTTTATCCATAGCGGGAGCCTACCAAGAGACCCAGTACTTC. The rearrangement links TRBV28 to TRBJ2-5; 9 bases are shared with TRBD2. Germline CDR1 MDHEN, CDR2 SYDVKM. This CDR3 comprises 17 residues. J lost 0 bases, V lost 1 base, and 6 bases had no gene match.

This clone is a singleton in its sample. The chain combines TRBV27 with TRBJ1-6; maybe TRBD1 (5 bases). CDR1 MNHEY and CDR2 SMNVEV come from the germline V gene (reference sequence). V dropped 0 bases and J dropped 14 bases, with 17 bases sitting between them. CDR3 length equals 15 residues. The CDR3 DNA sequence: TGTGCCAGCAGTTTATCGTACAGGTCCCATGTGGCCCTCCACTTT. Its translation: CASSLSYRSHVALHF.

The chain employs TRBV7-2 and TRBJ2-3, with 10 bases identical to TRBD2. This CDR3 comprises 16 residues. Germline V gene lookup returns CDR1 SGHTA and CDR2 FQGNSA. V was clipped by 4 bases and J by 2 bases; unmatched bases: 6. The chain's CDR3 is CASSWIAGGTTDTQYF. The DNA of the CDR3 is TGTGCCAGCAGCTGGATAGCGGGGGGTACCACAGATACGCAGTATTTT. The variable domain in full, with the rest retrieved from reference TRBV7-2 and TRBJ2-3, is GAGVSQSPSNKVTEKGKDVELRCDPISGHTALYWYRQSLGQGLEFLIYFQGNSAPDKSGLPSDRFSAERTGGSVSTLTIQRTQQEDSAVYLCASSWIAGGTTDTQYFGPGTRLTVL.

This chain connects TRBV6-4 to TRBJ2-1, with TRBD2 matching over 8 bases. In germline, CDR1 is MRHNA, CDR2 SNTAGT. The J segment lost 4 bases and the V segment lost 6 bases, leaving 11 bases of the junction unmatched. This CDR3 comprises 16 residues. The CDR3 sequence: CASRPSFSGGYNEQFF. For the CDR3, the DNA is TGTGCCAGCAGACCCTCCTTCAGCGGGGGTTACAATGAGCAGTTCTTC.

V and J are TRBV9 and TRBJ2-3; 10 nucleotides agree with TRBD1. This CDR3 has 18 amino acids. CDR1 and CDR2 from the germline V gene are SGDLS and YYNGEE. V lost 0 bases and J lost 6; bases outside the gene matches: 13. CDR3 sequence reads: CASSVEDWTGGLGDTQYF. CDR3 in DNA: TGTGCCAGCAGCGTAGAGGATTGGACAGGGGGGTTGGGGGATACGCAGTATTTT.

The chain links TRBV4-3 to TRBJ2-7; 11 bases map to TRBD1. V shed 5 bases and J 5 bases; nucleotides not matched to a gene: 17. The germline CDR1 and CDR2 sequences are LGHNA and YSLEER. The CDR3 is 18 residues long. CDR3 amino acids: CASSMDRGRFVSPNEQYF. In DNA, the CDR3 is TGCGCCAGCAGCATGGACAGGGGGCGCTTCGTGAGTCCCAACGAGCAGTACTTC.

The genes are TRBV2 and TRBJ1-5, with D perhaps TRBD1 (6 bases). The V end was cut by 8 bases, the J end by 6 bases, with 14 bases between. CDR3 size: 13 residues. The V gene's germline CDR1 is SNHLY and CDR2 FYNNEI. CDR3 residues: CASDQRGTQPQHF. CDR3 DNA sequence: TGTGCCAGCGACCAGAGGGGGACTCAGCCCCAGCATTTT.

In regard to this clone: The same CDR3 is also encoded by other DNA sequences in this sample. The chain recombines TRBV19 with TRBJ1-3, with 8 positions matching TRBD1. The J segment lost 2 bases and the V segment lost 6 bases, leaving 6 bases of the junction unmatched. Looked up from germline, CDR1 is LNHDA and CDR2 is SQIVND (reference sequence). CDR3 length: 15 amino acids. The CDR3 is CASSAGQGTGNTIYF. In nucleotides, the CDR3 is TGTGCCAGTAGCGCCGGACAGGGAACTGGAAACACCATATATTTT.

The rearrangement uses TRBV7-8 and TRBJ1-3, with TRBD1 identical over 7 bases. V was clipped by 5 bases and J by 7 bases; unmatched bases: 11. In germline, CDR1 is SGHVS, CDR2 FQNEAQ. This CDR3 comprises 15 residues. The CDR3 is CASSIRQGISNTIYF. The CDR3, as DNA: TGTGCCAGCAGCATAAGACAGGGTATCTCGAACACCATATATTTT.